This paragraph reports one T cell receptor beta chain. Its specificity is unknown. The protocol was immunoSEQ multiplex PCR, while the TCRdb copy is restricted to in-frame clones and leaves out a portion. The data hold 95,000 to 100,000 clones, with around 84% observed a single time. These data come from a study of T cell responses to AZD1222 COVID-19 vaccine. In the study overall: Combined were second doses at about 4 or about 12 weeks. Study-wide points: Repertoire sampling happened only post peak T cell response. Nearly half of spike-specific TCRs reportedly target unmutated variant regions. Baseline serostatus was positive in only 5 to 7 AZD1222 recipients.

Germline values: CDR1 MDHEN, CDR2 SYDVKM. The CDR3 has 15 amino acids. Trimming cost V 5 bases and J 8 bases; bases outside gene matches: 10. This sequence joins TRBV28 and TRBJ1-5, with 9 bases identical to TRBD1. This receptor was identified in an adult in good health. Sequences were derived from peripheral blood, sampled on day 0 of AZD1222 vaccination. As DNA, the CDR3 is TGTGCCAGCAGTACAGTTACAGGGGGCGCGGAGCCCCAGCATTTT. It translates to CASSTVTGGAEPQHF.